Included here is one T cell receptor (beta chain) sequence, with context. This entry is derived from a study of T cells after yellow fever vaccination. Study in general: Fractions low in cell number were prepared with SMART-Seq v4 Ultra Low Input.

The CDR3 is made up of 15 amino acids. V shed 5 bases, J shed 5 bases, and the junction held 9 bases outside the gene matches. Germline V gene sequence: CDR1 DFQATT, CDR2 SNEGSKA (reference sequence). The TCR cDNA carried a universal primer site and UMIs from 5'RACE template switching. MiXCR, run by TCRdb on the 5' RACE reads, gives a single entry per CDR3 protein. In the table there are hundreds of thousands of distinct CDR3 sequences, 12% of which are singletons. Here the sequenced sample was PBMCs, taken on the day of the yellow fever booster vaccination. This TCR came from a man younger than 45 who received the YFV17D yellow fever vaccine. The chain is built from TRBV20-1 and TRBJ2-7, with 13 bases lining up with TRBD2. DNA of the CDR3: TGCAGTGCTCGCCCACTAGCGGGAGGGCCTCACGAGCAGTACTTC. This codes for CSARPLAGGPHEQYF.